This is a list of T cell receptor beta chains from one sample in a study of blood T cell repertoires in COVID-19. Assay used: immunoSEQ multiplex PCR; TCRdb lists only in-frame clones, some missing. The sample includes nearly 80,000 clones, roughly 80% seen only once; the top ten take less than 40%. Input material: peripheral blood. All receptors derive from a woman aged 70 to 79 with acute or convalescent COVID-19. The CDR3 runs from the conserved cysteine through the conserved F or W. D genes are given only for firm matches.

>TRBD1|TRBJ2-7|TRBV10-3
TGTGCCATTCCCGGGACAGGGGCCAACGAGCAGTACTTC
CAIPGTGANEQYF
>.|TRBJ2-1|TRBV4-1
TGCGCCAGCAGCACACGGGAGTTCAATGAGCAGTTCTTC
CASSTREFNEQFF
>TRBD2|TRBJ2-7|TRBV5-1
TGCGCCAGCAGCTTGGGCAATAGCGGGAGGGACTACGAGCAGTACTTC
CASSLGNSGRDYEQYF
>TRBD1|TRBJ2-2|TRBV3-1/TRBV3-2
TGTGCCAGCAGCCCTCGGGACAGCCTCACCGGGGAGCTGTTTTTT
CASSPRDSLTGELFF
>TRBD2|TRBJ2-3|TRBV30
TGTGCCTGTTGGACTAGCGGGAGTTCGGATACGCAGTATTTT
CACWTSGSSDTQYF
>.|TRBJ2-1|TRBV7-9
TGTGCCAGCAGCTTAGCGGGAGGCAATGAGCAGTTCTTC
CASSLAGGNEQFF
>.|TRBJ2-7|TRBV5-6
TGTGCCAGCAGCTTGACGGGAGCCGAGTACTTC
CASSLTGAEYF
>.|TRBJ2-5|TRBV2
TGTGCCAGCAGTGAACTCGTAATTCAAGAGACCCAGTACTTC
CASSELVIQETQYF
>.|TRBJ2-7|TRBV10-1
TGCGCCAGCTCGCAGTGGATATGGGCCGAGCAGTACTTC
CASSQWIWAEQYF
>.|TRBJ1-2|TRBV5-1
TGCGCCAGCAGCTTGTCTCAGGAATTTGGCTACACCTTC
CASSLSQEFGYTF
>.|TRBJ2-5|TRBV27
TGTGCCAGCAGTCCAGGGGCAACTCAAGAGACCCAGTACTTC
CASSPGATQETQYF